This TCR beta chain is from a study of monozygotic twins with inflammatory bowel disease. From germline, CDR1 is SQVTM and CDR2 ANQGSEA. CDR3 length equals 16 residues. TCRdb reprocessed the 5' RACE reads, keeping one entry per CDR3 protein, no DNA. This sample contains about 160,000 distinct CDR3 sequences. The chain uses TRBV29-1 and TRBJ2-1; the TCRdb call, TRBD2, lacks DNA for checking. This TCR derives from a human donor with ulcerative colitis or Crohn's disease, or a healthy co-twin of an affected twin (not recorded which). Source material: blood. The CDR3 loop reads CSVTGVAGGRHNEQFF.